The 22 T cell receptor beta chains reported below all come from one sample, sequenced in a study of blood T cells in healthy people across ages. Then a second PCR, running roughly 7 to 11 cycles, was carried out with a sample-barcoded 5' primer and a J-beta primer mix. A single record per CDR3 protein comes from TCRdb applying MiXCR to the 5' RACE reads. This table holds 1.5 million to 2 million distinct CDR3 sequences, around 50% found once. The sequencing input was blood. These receptors came from a woman between 35 and 50 years old in good health.

The chain recombines TRBV28 with TRBJ2-6; D could derive from TRBD1 or TRBD2 (5 bases each). With 2 bases removed from V and 0 bases from J, the gap between germline ends came to 11 bases. CDR1 MDHEN and CDR2 SYDVKM come from the germline V gene. The CDR3 runs to 17 residues. CDR3 sequence: CASSLRGPSSGANVLTF. CDR3 DNA: TGTGCCAGCAGTTTAAGGGGACCGAGCTCTGGGGCCAACGTCCTGACTTTC. Combining the CDR3 with reference TRBV28 and TRBJ2-6 gives the whole variable domain DVKVTQSSRYLVKRTGEKVFLECVQDMDHENMFWYRQDPGLGLRLIYFSYDVKMKEKGDIPEGYSVSREKKERFSLILESASTNQTSMYLCASSLRGPSSGANVLTFGAGSRLTVL.

V usage is TRBV5-1 and J usage is TRBJ2-7; TRBD2 is a possible D gene (6 bases). CDR1 and CDR2 from the germline V gene are SGHRS and YFSETQ. The CDR3 runs 15 residues. The ends were cut back, 2 bases at V and 0 bases at J, with 12 bases in the middle. CDR3 sequence: CASSLGRQSSYEQYF. CDR3 DNA: TGCGCCAGCAGCTTAGGGAGGCAGAGCTCCTACGAGCAGTACTTC.

This clonotype was detected many times. The CDR3, as DNA: TGCGCCAGCAGCCACCCACCCGGGGACGTAAGCTCCTACGAGCAGTACTTC. Translated, it gives CASSHPPGDVSSYEQYF. The rearrangement uses TRBV5-1 and TRBJ2-7, with D possibly called TRBD1 or TRBD2 (5 bases each). The CDR3 is 17 amino acids. Deletions cut 4 bases from V and 0 bases from J, with 20 bases between. Germline V gene lookup returns CDR1 SGHRS and CDR2 YFSETQ.

A few counts support this clonotype. The genes are TRBV20-1 and TRBJ2-3; no clear D gene. The germline CDR1 and CDR2 sequences are DFQATT and SNEGSKA (reference sequence). This CDR3 region has 14 residues. Trimming shortened V by 1 base and J by 2 bases, and 10 bases separated the two germline ends. Here the CDR3 DNA reads TGCAGTGCTAGAGGGGCGACGGCCACAGATACGCAGTATTTT. Protein sequence: CSARGATATDTQYF.

The rearrangement uses TRBV6-5 and TRBJ1-2; the D gene is possibly TRBD1 (5 bases). The germline CDR1 and CDR2 sequences are MNHEY and SVGAGI. This CDR3 has 16 amino acids. V lost 7 bases and J lost 3, with 21 bases in between. The chain's CDR3 is CASTTVFDGTYYGYTF. Written as DNA, the CDR3 is TGTGCCAGCACTACGGTATTCGACGGGACTTACTATGGCTACACCTTC.

This clonotype occurred a few times. V usage is TRBV5-1 and J usage is TRBJ2-7; D perhaps matches TRBD1 (6 bases). V lost 2 bases to trimming and J lost 4 bases, with 13 bases between them. This CDR3 region has 14 residues. In germline, CDR1 is SGHRS, CDR2 YFSETQ. The CDR3 loop is CASSFRDKGYEQYF. The CDR3 DNA sequence: TGCGCCAGCAGCTTCCGGGACAAGGGTTACGAGCAGTACTTC.

In this sample, this clonotype turned up a few times. The chain uses TRBV29-1 and TRBJ2-7, with D tentatively TRBD1 (7 bases). The CDR3 has 14 amino acids. Trimming removed 7 bases at V and 2 bases at J, with 18 bases between. Germline V gene lookup returns CDR1 SQVTM and CDR2 ANQGSEA. CDR3 sequence: CSAYGSRGAYEQYF. Here the CDR3 DNA reads TGCAGCGCCTACGGCTCCAGGGGGGCCTACGAGCAGTACTTC.

The chain employs TRBV9 and TRBJ2-5; possible D gene TRBD1, 6 bases. Germline V CDR1 and CDR2: SGDLS, YYNGEE. The ends were cut back, 0 bases at V and 5 bases at J, with 14 bases in the middle. This CDR3 spans 15 amino acids. CDR3 bases: TGTGCCAGCAGCGTAGCACAGGGCTCCGGGGAGACCCAGTACTTC. This gives the protein CASSVAQGSGETQYF.

The chain is built from TRBV4-2 and TRBJ2-6; a possible D gene is TRBD2 (7 bases). The V gene's germline CDR1 is LGHNA and CDR2 YNFKEQ. The CDR3 loop spans 17 amino acids. V was clipped by 3 bases and J by 0 bases, with 12 bases between them. The CDR3 is CASSHRGGSSGANVLTF. The CDR3 DNA is TGTGCCAGCAGCCATAGGGGGGGTTCCTCTGGGGCCAACGTCCTGACTTTC.

As DNA, the CDR3 is TGTGCCAGCAGCCATTGGACTTCCTACGAGCAGTACTTC. It encodes CASSHWTSYEQYF. This chain links TRBV5-5 with TRBJ2-7, with D perhaps TRBD2 (5 bases). The CDR3 spans 13 residues. The germline V gene has CDR1 SGHKS and CDR2 YYEKEE (reference sequence). Trimming cost V 4 bases and J 1 base, with 9 bases left between them.

The chain employs TRBV18 and TRBJ2-4; 7 bases map to TRBD1. The last part of the DNA fits TRBJ2-5 better; the J call may be wrong. CDR3 length equals 16 residues. The germline gives CDR1 KGHSH, CDR2 LQKENI. The CDR3 DNA sequence: TGTGCCAGCTCACCACTAATACAGGGGAACGAGGAGACCCAGTACTTC. The encoded protein is CASSPLIQGNEETQYF.

V gene TRBV15 combines with J gene TRBJ2-7, with D maybe TRBD2 (6 bases). CDR1 LNHNV and CDR2 YYDKDF come from the germline V gene (reference sequence). The length of the CDR3 is 16 residues. Trimming removed 0 bases at V and 7 bases at J, with 19 bases between. The CDR3 reads CATSRDGTAGSLEQYF. In nucleotides, the CDR3 is TGTGCCACCAGCAGAGACGGGACTGCCGGGAGCCTGGAGCAGTACTTC. The whole variable domain, filled in from reference TRBV15 and TRBJ2-7, reads DAMVIQNPRYQVTQFGKPVTLSCSQTLNHNVMYWYQQKSSQAPKLLFHYYDKDFNNEADTPDNFQSRRPNTSFCFLDIRSPGLGDTAMYLCATSRDGTAGSLEQYFGPGTRLTVT.

This clonotype was picked up many times. The chain links TRBV29-1 to TRBJ2-4; D perhaps matches TRBD2 (5 bases). Germline assignment: CDR1 SQVTM and CDR2 ANQGSEA. CDR3 size: 13 residues. V was clipped by 2 bases and J by 1 base, with 6 bases between them. The CDR3 DNA follows: TGCAGCGTTGAATCGGGGGCCAAAAACATTCAGTACTTC. Translated, it gives CSVESGAKNIQYF.

Points on this clonotype: Germline and junction disagree at one end, which may indicate a read error. V and J are TRBV5-1 and TRBJ1-6; D might be TRBD1 (5 bases). This CDR3 region has 15 residues. In germline, CDR1 is SGHRS, CDR2 YFSETQ. This chain's CDR3 is CASRENTGDNSPFHF. In nucleotides, the CDR3 is TGCGCCAGCAGGGAGAACACAGGTGATAATTCACCCTTCCACTTT.

This clonotype came up a few times. In DNA form, the CDR3 reads TGTGCCAGCAACGCAGCTCTTTCTGGGGCCAACGTCCTGACTTTC. Residues: CASNAALSGANVLTF. V is TRBV6-2 or TRBV6-3 and J is TRBJ2-6, with D hard to call. Per germline, CDR1 MNHEY and CDR2 SVGEGT. Trimming removed 7 bases at V and 1 base at J, with 11 bases between. The length of the CDR3 is 15 residues.

This sequence joins TRBV27 and TRBJ2-1, with D tentatively TRBD2 (5 bases). From germline, CDR1 is MNHEY and CDR2 SMNVEV (reference sequence). V lost 3 bases, J lost 9 bases, and 15 bases lay in between. The CDR3 runs to 14 residues. The CDR3 nucleotides read TGTGCCAGCAGTTTTCGGCCGGGGTTAGTTGAGCAGTTCTTC. Residues: CASSFRPGLVEQFF.

This rearrangement joins TRBV5-1 to TRBJ2-1, with 9 bases aligning to TRBD1. Trimming cost V 5 bases and J 2 bases; bases outside gene matches: 5. CDR1 is SGHRS and CDR2 is YFSETQ in the germline V gene. The CDR3 contains 15 residues. CDR3 nucleotide sequence: TGCGCCAGCAGGAATGGGACAGGGCCCTACAATGAGCAGTTCTTC. This translates into CASRNGTGPYNEQFF.

A few counts support this clonotype. The chain uses TRBV10-3 and TRBJ2-5; no clear D gene. The CDR3 is made up of 12 amino acids. Trimming left V 10 bases short and J 10 bases short, with 19 bases between. CDR1 and CDR2 (germline): ENHRY, SYGVKD. The CDR3 coding sequence is TGTGCCACCAGGTTGGGGAATGAACACCAGTACTTC. As protein: CATRLGNEHQYF.

This chain uses TRBV18 with TRBJ1-3; TRBD1 matches 8 bases. Germline V CDR1 and CDR2: KGHSH, LQKENI. The CDR3 is made up of 16 amino acids. J lost 2 bases, V lost 3 bases, and 6 bases had no gene match. The CDR3 DNA follows: TGTGCCAGCTCACCCCAGCCGACAGGGGCTGGAAACACCATATATTTT. Amino acids: CASSPQPTGAGNTIYF. Filled out from reference TRBV18 and TRBJ1-3, the complete variable domain reads NAGVMQNPRHLVRRRGQEARLRCSPMKGHSHVYWYRQLPEEGLKFMVYLQKENIIDESGMPKERFSAEFPKEGPSILRIQQVVRGDSAAYFCASSPQPTGAGNTIYFGEGSWLTVV.

V and J are TRBV9 and TRBJ1-2, with D possibly TRBD1 on 5 matching bases. The ends were cut back, 4 bases at V and 6 bases at J, with 13 bases in the middle. CDR3 length: 13 amino acids. Per germline, CDR1 SGDLS and CDR2 YYNGEE. In nucleotides, the CDR3 is TGTGCCAGCAGCCTTGGGGGGAATAATGGCTACACCTTC. Translated: CASSLGGNNGYTF.

V usage is TRBV20-1 and J usage is TRBJ2-5, with TRBD2 identical over 7 bases. The CDR3 covers 16 residues. V lost 3 bases, J lost 4 bases, and 14 bases stayed unmatched. CDR1 and CDR2 from the germline V gene are DFQATT and SNEGSKA (reference sequence). The CDR3 here is CSARALRGGGGETQYF. The CDR3 DNA reads as TGCAGTGCTAGGGCTCTACGCGGGGGTGGAGGAGAGACCCAGTACTTC.

This sequence joins TRBV11-1 and TRBJ2-5, with 8 bases lining up with TRBD1. The end of the DNA fits TRBJ2-1 better, so the J call may be wrong. The CDR3 has 16 residues. Looked up from germline, CDR1 is SGHAT and CDR2 is FQDESV (reference sequence). The chain's CDR3 is CASSPDRGPRQETQFF. CDR3 in DNA: TGTGCCAGCAGCCCCGACAGGGGCCCTAGGCAAGAGACCCAGTTCTTC.